This T cell receptor (beta chain) was identified during a study of cytomegalovirus exposure and HLA in healthy donors. Findings and caveats of the study: About 90% or about 30% of the time was how often most TCR beta V segments were productive, according to an earlier analysis. The authors confirmed in vitro that three CMV-associated chains were specific for CMV antigens.

A remark on this clone: Its antigen is unidentified.

The V gene's germline CDR1 is MNHNS and CDR2 SASEGT. The length of the CDR3 is 19 residues. The V gene end was trimmed by 4 bases and the J gene end by 2 bases; junction bases not matched to a gene: 19. PCR was performed using 60 Vbeta and 13 Jbeta primers. Here immunoSEQ multiplex PCR was the method, and the copy in TCRdb shows in-frame clones only, minus some. The repertoire holds 170,000 or so clones, with less than 85% as singletons. The chain recombines TRBV6-1 with TRBJ2-7, with 8 positions matching TRBD2. Input material: PBMCs. The receptor's source is a man between 18 and 29 years old in good health and CMV-seronegative. The DNA for the CDR3 is TGTGCCAGCAGTGCTCCGCGGGGGGACGGACTAATTTTTGCCTACGAGCAGTACTTC. Protein product: CASSAPRGDGLIFAYEQYF.